A single sample gave rise to the 6 T cell receptor beta chains below, sequenced in a study of blood T cell repertoires in COVID-19. The data were produced by immunoSEQ multiplex PCR, yet TCRdb's version contains in-frame clones alone and is incomplete. The table records fewer than 250,000 clones, under 85% of them present only once. Source material: peripheral blood. All receptors derive from a human donor in a cohort sampled during active COVID-19.

This clone was picked up a small number of times. The CDR3 bases are TGTGCCAGCGGACCGACAGGGGGCGGTGGCTACACCTTC. The encoded protein is CASGPTGGGGYTF. This chain links TRBV27 with TRBJ1-2; 10 bases are a match to TRBD1. Germline CDR1 reads MNHEY; CDR2 reads SMNVEV (reference sequence). This CDR3 is built from 13 residues. With 8 bases clipped from V and 7 bases from J, the junction kept 7 bases outside the gene matches.

This rearrangement joins TRBV28 to TRBJ1-5, with 8 bases matching TRBD1. Germline V gene sequence: CDR1 MDHEN, CDR2 SYDVKM. The CDR3 sequence is 16 residues long. V lost 4 bases, J lost 2 bases, and 7 bases stayed unmatched. CDR3 loop: CASSSIDRGGNQPQHF. The CDR3 DNA reads TGTGCCAGCAGTTCCATTGACAGGGGCGGCAATCAGCCCCAGCATTTT.

In nucleotides, the CDR3 is TGTGCCAGCAGTTTAGCGGCTAGCACAGATACGCAGTATTTT. Residues: CASSLAASTDTQYF. The chain is built from TRBV6-6 and TRBJ2-3, with D perhaps matching TRBD2 (6 bases). Deletions cut 4 bases from V and 0 bases from J, with 8 bases between. The CDR3 runs 14 residues. Germline values: CDR1 MNHNY, CDR2 SVGAGI (reference sequence).

CDR3 loop: CASSLTGTEGLNEQFF. CDR3 sequence (DNA): TGTGCCAGCAGCCTAACCGGGACTGAGGGCCTCAATGAGCAGTTCTTC. This sequence joins TRBV27 and TRBJ2-1; possibly TRBD2 for D (6 bases). The CDR3 is 16 residues long. Between the trimmed V and J ends, which lost 6 bases and 6 bases, there was a span of 21 bases. Germline V gene data show CDR1 as MNHEY and CDR2 as SMNVEV (reference sequence).

CDR3 in DNA: TGTGCCAGCAGCGTACGGGGACAGGGAGACTACGAGCAGTACTTC. It is translated as CASSVRGQGDYEQYF. This chain uses TRBV9 with TRBJ2-7; 9 nucleotides align to TRBD1. Germline trimming cut 1 base from V and 3 bases from J; bases unmatched to any gene: 5. The CDR3 covers 15 residues. Germline CDR1 SGDLS, CDR2 YYNGEE.

Only one count was recorded for this clone. The gene calls are TRBV29-1 and TRBJ2-3; 7 bases map to TRBD1. V was pared by 3 bases and J by 6 bases, with 6 bases of the junction left unmatched. The length of the CDR3 is 13 residues. Germline CDR1 and CDR2: SQVTM and ANQGSEA. CDR3 sequence reads: CSVETGSVDTQYF. The CDR3 bases are TGCAGCGTTGAGACAGGGTCCGTGGATACGCAGTATTTT.